This T cell receptor beta chain was documented in a study of beta chain features in type 1 diabetes. Findings and limits, study-wide: TCRB CDR3s from Type 1 diabetes patients were moderately but significantly shorter in all four CD4+ subsets.

The sample holds many counts of this clone. Its antigen is still unknown. Trimming shortened V by 0 bases and J by 1 base, and 14 bases separated the two germline ends. There are 16 residues in the CDR3. The germline V gene has CDR1 SGHRS and CDR2 YFSETQ. Every bit of the isolated RNA underwent reverse transcription, so sequencing read expressed TCRB transcripts. Repertoires were generated with immunoSEQ multiplex PCR, while TCRdb's copy carries only in-frame clones and drops some. Of some 160,000 clones detected, about 8.3% appear once; the ten largest clones hold around 0.56%. Sequencing input: central memory CD4+ T cells from blood. The TCR sequence derives from a woman under 30 with type 1 diabetes. V usage is TRBV5-1 and J usage is TRBJ2-7; perhaps TRBD1 as D (6 bases). The CDR3 DNA reads TGCGCCAGCAGCTTGGAGCCGACAGGTCGGTCCTACGAGCAGTACTTC. It specifies CASSLEPTGRSYEQYF.